This T cell receptor (beta chain) was sequenced during a study of T cells in Graves' hyperthyroidism and ophthalmopathy. Study-level background: Sampling of peripheral blood happened at initial diagnosis, prior to any treatment. Study results and caveats: Most thyroid clonotypes that were expanded above 0.001 also turned up in blood. Stable hyperthyroidism was separated from ophthalmopathy by a model based on 13 V-J features.

What was amplified from RNA transcripts were TCR beta CDR3 regions. When the TCR CDR3 underwent first-round RT-PCR, the HTBI primer set was used. TCRdb passed the multiplex PCR reads through MiXCR, listing each CDR3 protein once. The sample records about 53,000 distinct CDR3 sequences, about 50% being singletons. Ophthalmopathy patients all had a Clinical Activity Score of at least 3, a NOSPECS grade of at least 4 and disease under 3 months old. The CDR3 extends over 14 amino acids. J gave up 6 bases and V 6 bases, and 6 bases lay outside the gene matches. Germline V gene sequence: CDR1 SEHNR, CDR2 FQNEAQ (reference sequence). Details on this clonotype: The antigen is unknown.

Input material: blood. The receptor was isolated from a woman in her 30s with Graves' ophthalmopathy. The rearrangement uses TRBV7-9 and TRBJ2-1, with 9 nucleotides matching TRBD2. The CDR3 loop is CASSKREVLNEQFF. CDR3 nucleotides: TGTGCCAGCAGTAAGCGGGAGGTCCTCAATGAGCAGTTCTTC. Supplemented by reference TRBV7-9 and TRBJ2-1, the full variable domain reads DTGVSQNPRHKITKRGQNVTFRCDPISEHNRLYWYRQTLGQGPEFLTYFQNEAQLEKSRLLSDRFSAERPKGSFSTLEIQRTEQGDSAMYLCASSKREVLNEQFFGPGTRLTVL.